This TCR beta chain was recorded in a study of blood T cell repertoires in COVID-19. The wider study: COVID-19 samples collected from the United States, Italy and Spain covered acute and convalescent phases. Sources were T cells, B-cell-depleted T cells, or PBMCs; the material itself was cDNA or gDNA.

In the authors' workflow: For nucleated cells, counts were estimated from reference gene primer amplification. TCRdb keeps only in-frame clones here, not all; method: immunoSEQ multiplex PCR. V and J calls and clone size follow that table, whereas D and trimming were derived from the DNA. This sample has tens of thousands of clones, with roughly 76% found just once. This clone counts as medium-sized. The germline V gene has CDR1 SGHKS and CDR2 YYEKEE (reference sequence). The CDR3 covers 16 residues. Trimming shortened V by 2 bases and J by 2 bases, and 16 bases separated the two germline ends. This receptor was identified in a woman aged 70-85 years with acute or convalescent COVID-19. Material for sequencing was peripheral blood. The chain couples TRBV5-5 to TRBJ1-2; D not certain. CDR3 loop: CASSFGSPATNYGYTF. CDR3 coding DNA: TGTGCCAGCAGCTTCGGGTCTCCGGCTACCAACTATGGCTACACCTTC.